This TCR beta chain was recovered during a study of blood T cell repertoires in COVID-19. Produced via immunoSEQ multiplex PCR; TCRdb's table is partial and in-frame only. The sample lists 88,000 or so clones, 85% seen once, with 3.5% to 4% in the top ten. Trimming stripped 4 bases from V and 5 bases from J, with 14 bases between. Germline V lookup: CDR1 SNHLY, CDR2 FYNNEI. The CDR3 is 14 residues long. The TCR comes from a man between 60 and 75 years old with acute or convalescent COVID-19. The chain links TRBV2 to TRBJ1-1; maybe TRBD1 (5 bases). The sequencing sample was made of peripheral blood. This CDR3 reads CASSVTAGGTEAFF. In DNA, the CDR3 is TGTGCCAGCAGTGTGACAGCCGGGGGGACTGAAGCTTTCTTT. The entire variable domain, with the rest obtained from reference TRBV2 and TRBJ1-1, is as follows: EPEVTQTPSHQVTQMGQEVILRCVPISNHLYFYWYRQILGQKVEFLVSFYNNEISEKSEIFDDQFSVERPDGSNFTLKIRSTKLEDSAMYFCASSVTAGGTEAFFGQGTRLTVV.